The 2 T cell receptor beta chains below come from one sample, sequenced in a study of quantifying T cell responses using KT2 cells. Turning to the study itself: Reverse transcription used primers in the TCR alpha and beta constant regions.

Each cDNA got a UMI-containing oligo ligated at its 3' end. An equimolar mix of RC1.1 and RC1.2 primed the beta chain across TRBC1 and TRBC2. Via MiXCR, TCRdb re-called the UMI-ligation and nested PCR reads, giving one row per CDR3 protein. The sample has some 50,000 distinct CDR3 sequences; 9.5% to 13% are singletons. The sample comprised PBMCs spiked with cells of the T cell clone KT2. The receptors stem from a human donor.

This clonotype was picked up a small number of times. This chain connects TRBV2 to TRBJ2-7; D may match TRBD1 or TRBD2 (5 bases each). V dropped 6 bases and J dropped 3 bases, with 9 bases sitting between them. The germline V gene encodes CDR1 SNHLY and CDR2 FYNNEI. The CDR3 has 12 residues. Here the CDR3 reads CASRRDGYEQYF. DNA of the CDR3: TGTGCCAGCAGAAGGGACGGCTACGAGCAGTACTTC. The complete variable domain, with remaining parts taken from reference TRBV2 and TRBJ2-7, reads EPEVTQTPSHQVTQMGQEVILRCVPISNHLYFYWYRQILGQKVEFLVSFYNNEISEKSEIFDDQFSVERPDGSNFTLKIRSTKLEDSAMYFCASRRDGYEQYFGPGTRLTVT.

CDR3 sequence: CASSYQGNTEAFF. CDR3 sequence (DNA): TGTGCCAGCAGTTACCAGGGAAACACTGAAGCTTTCTTT. V is TRBV6-2 or TRBV6-3 and J is TRBJ1-1; D is perhaps TRBD1 (5 bases). The germline CDR1 and CDR2 sequences are MNHEY and SVGEGT. V was clipped by 2 bases and J by 2 bases, with 6 bases between them. This CDR3 has 13 amino acids.